This passage covers 8 T cell receptor beta chains from one sample sequenced in a study of T cell responses to AZD1222 COVID-19 vaccine. The method was immunoSEQ multiplex PCR; TCRdb's version includes in-frame clones alone and lacks a portion of them. The sample holds about 190,000 clones, roughly 90% seen once. Sample: peripheral blood, taken on day 0 of AZD1222 vaccination. These receptors were obtained from an adult in good health.

V is TRBV6-4 and J is TRBJ2-1; TRBD1 aligns across 11 bases. Germline V gene lookup returns CDR1 MRHNA and CDR2 SNTAGT. The CDR3 has 15 amino acids. V was clipped by 0 bases and J by 9 bases; unmatched bases: 4. CDR3 residues: CASSDSGTGGFEQFF. The CDR3 coding sequence is TGTGCCAGCAGTGACTCCGGGACAGGGGGTTTTGAGCAGTTCTTC.

This clone was counted a single time. The CDR3 DNA reads as TGCGCCAGCAGTGGTGGGTCAGGGATCAATCAGCCCCAGCATTTT. Protein sequence: CASSGGSGINQPQHF. The chain couples TRBV10-2 to TRBJ1-5; a possible D gene is TRBD1 (5 bases). Trimming removed 4 bases from V and 3 bases from J, with 13 bases in between. The V gene's germline CDR1 is WSHSY and CDR2 SAAADI. The CDR3 loop spans 15 amino acids.

The chain combines TRBV15 with TRBJ2-5, with 8 bases identical to TRBD1. Trimming removed 2 bases from V and 5 bases from J; junction bases left unmatched: 4. This CDR3 comprises 14 residues. Germline CDR1 LNHNV, CDR2 YYDKDF (reference sequence). CDR3: CATSRPGGSETQYF. Written as DNA, the CDR3 is TGTGCCACCAGCAGACCAGGGGGCTCCGAGACCCAGTACTTC. The full variable domain, its missing parts supplied by reference TRBV15 and TRBJ2-5, is DAMVIQNPRYQVTQFGKPVTLSCSQTLNHNVMYWYQQKSSQAPKLLFHYYDKDFNNEADTPDNFQSRRPNTSFCFLDIRSPGLGDTAMYLCATSRPGGSETQYFGPGTRLLVL.

This clone was seen just once. V and J are TRBV5-5 and TRBJ1-4, with D uncertain. Germline loops: CDR1 SGHKS, CDR2 YYEKEE (reference sequence). Trimming pared 0 bases from V and 0 bases from J, leaving 6 bases between. There are 15 residues in the CDR3. The CDR3 DNA reads TGTGCCAGCAGCTTGGGGCCCGCAACTAATGAAAAACTGTTTTTT. Encoded protein: CASSLGPATNEKLFF.

The chain couples TRBV11-2 to TRBJ2-3, with 11 bases fitting TRBD2. J lost 6 bases, V lost 5 bases, and 10 bases had no gene match. The CDR3 loop spans 16 amino acids. Germline CDR1 SGHAT, CDR2 FQNNGV. The DNA for the CDR3 is TGTGCCAGCAGCCCGAAGACTAGCGGGACATGGGATACGCAGTATTTT. Amino acids: CASSPKTSGTWDTQYF. Variable domain in full (rest from reference TRBV11-2 and TRBJ2-3): EAGVAQSPRYKIIEKRQSVAFWCNPISGHATLYWYQQILGQGPKLLIQFQNNGVVDDSQLPKDRFSAERLKGVDSTLKIQPAKLEDSAVYLCASSPKTSGTWDTQYFGPGTRLTVL.

V gene TRBV28 combines with J gene TRBJ1-2; tentatively, D is TRBD1 (6 bases). Germline V gene sequence: CDR1 MDHEN, CDR2 SYDVKM. This CDR3 is built from 14 residues. The V and J ends lost 6 bases and 6 bases respectively, with 17 bases between them. The CDR3 here is CASSPQGSLDGYTF. DNA for the CDR3: TGTGCCAGCAGCCCACAGGGTAGTCTAGATGGCTACACCTTC.

The genes are TRBV7-9 and TRBJ2-1; tentatively, D is TRBD1 or TRBD2 (5 bases each). The CDR3 contains 15 residues. Germline V gives CDR1 SEHNR, CDR2 FQNEAQ (reference sequence). The V and J ends lost 6 bases and 4 bases respectively, with 16 bases between them. Here the CDR3 DNA reads TGTGCCAGCAGTCACCGGGACCAGGGTTACAATGAGCAGTTCTTC. This translates into CASSHRDQGYNEQFF.

The chain employs TRBV11-2 and TRBJ2-1; 7 bases fit TRBD1. Germline-derived CDR1 and CDR2 are SGHAT and FQNNGV. Trimming removed 6 bases from V and 4 bases from J; junction bases left unmatched: 6. There are 14 residues in the CDR3. The DNA of the CDR3 is TGTGCCAGCAGTAATAGGGGGCTGTACAATGAGCAGTTCTTC. It codes for CASSNRGLYNEQFF.